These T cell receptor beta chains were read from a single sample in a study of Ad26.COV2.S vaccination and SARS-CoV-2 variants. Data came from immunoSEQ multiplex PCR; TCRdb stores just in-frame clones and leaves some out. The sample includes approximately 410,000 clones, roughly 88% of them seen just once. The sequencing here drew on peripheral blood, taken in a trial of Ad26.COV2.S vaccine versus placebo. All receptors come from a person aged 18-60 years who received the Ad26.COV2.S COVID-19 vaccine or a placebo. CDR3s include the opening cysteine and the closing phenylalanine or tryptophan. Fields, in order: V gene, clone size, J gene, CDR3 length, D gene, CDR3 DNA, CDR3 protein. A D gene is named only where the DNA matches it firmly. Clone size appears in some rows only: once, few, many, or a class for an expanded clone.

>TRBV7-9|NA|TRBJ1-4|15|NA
TGTGCCAGCAGCTCCCCATTGGGGACTAATGAAAAACTGTTTTTT
CASSSPLGTNEKLFF
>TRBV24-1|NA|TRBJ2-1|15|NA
TGTGCCACCAGTGATTTTTTTTTGGGGGACAATGAGCAGTTCTTC
CATSDFFLGDNEQFF
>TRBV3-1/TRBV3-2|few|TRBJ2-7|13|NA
TGTGCCAGCAGCCAAGCACTCCCCTACGAGCAGTACTTC
CASSQALPYEQYF
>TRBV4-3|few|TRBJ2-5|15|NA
TGCGCCAGCAGCCAAGGGGACGACCTCCTAGAGACCCAGTACTTC
CASSQGDDLLETQYF
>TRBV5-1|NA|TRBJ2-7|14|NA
TGCGCCAGCAGAGGGGCGGGGGCCTCCTACGAGCAGTACTTC
CASRGAGASYEQYF
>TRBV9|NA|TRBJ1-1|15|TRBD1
TGTGCCAGCAGCGCCTCCGGGACAGGGAACACTGAAGCTTTCTTT
CASSASGTGNTEAFF
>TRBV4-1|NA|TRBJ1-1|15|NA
TGCGCCAGCAGCCAAGATGGGACACTGAACACTGAAGCTTTCTTT
CASSQDGTLNTEAFF
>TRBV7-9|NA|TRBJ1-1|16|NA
TGTGCCAGCAGAGAAAGGGTAACCCTGCGGAACACTGAAGCTTTCTTT
CASRERVTLRNTEAFF
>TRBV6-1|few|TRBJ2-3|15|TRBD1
TGTGCCAGCAGTGAAGGTCAGGGGGATGTAGATACGCAGTATTTT
CASSEGQGDVDTQYF
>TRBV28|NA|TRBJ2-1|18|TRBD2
TGTGCCAGCAGCCCCGGGTGGGTACTAGCGGGGCACTACAATGAGCAGTTCTTC
CASSPGWVLAGHYNEQFF
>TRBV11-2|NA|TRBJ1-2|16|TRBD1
TGTGCCAGCAGCTTACGAATGGGGCAGGGGGCGGATGGCTACACCTTC
CASSLRMGQGADGYTF
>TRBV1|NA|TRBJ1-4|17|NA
TGCACCAGCAGCCAAGCCCACCGGGACAATAATAATGAAAAACTGTTTTTT
CTSSQAHRDNNNEKLFF
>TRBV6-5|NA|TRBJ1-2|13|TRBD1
TGTGCCAGCAGACCGACAGGGAACTATGGCTACACCTTC
CASRPTGNYGYTF
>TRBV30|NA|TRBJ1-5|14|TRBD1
TGTGCCTGGAGCCCGGGACAGGGGCCCGAGCCCCAGCATTTT
CAWSPGQGPEPQHF
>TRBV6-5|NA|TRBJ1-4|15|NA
TGTGCCAGCAGTTATTGGGCAGGCACGAATGAAAAACTGTTTTTT
CASSYWAGTNEKLFF
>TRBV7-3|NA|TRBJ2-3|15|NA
TGTGCCAGCAGCTTAAGGTGGGGCGGCACAGATACGCAGTATTTT
CASSLRWGGTDTQYF